This TCR beta chain was sequenced in a study of human T cells and chemical hapten exposure. General observations from the study: In the PT1 data, expanded TCR counts showed a positive correlation with patch test score.

Germline V gene lookup returns CDR1 MDHEN and CDR2 SYDVKM. The CDR3 consists of 17 residues. J gave up 0 bases and V 3 bases, and 6 bases lay outside the gene matches. Time point of the sample: patch test 3, about 24 weeks after DPC sensitization. Stated treatment: therapeutic diphenylcyclopropenone sensitization with weekly scalp DPC. Unfractionated whole blood yielded the extracted total RNA. This clonotype was detected ten times or more. The target antigen is unknown. Individual cDNA molecules (in the library) carried attached unique molecular identifiers. Original data processing: Samples had a median of approximately 89,000 TCRs, ranging about 23,224 to 700,000. TCRdb passed the RACE reads through MiXCR, listing each CDR3 protein once. None of the V and J calls come from the authors' own analysis; TCRdb made them. Of about 64,000 distinct CDR3 sequences listed, approximately 10% are singletons.

The material was whole blood, obtained in connection with sensitization to the hapten diphenylcyclopropenone (DPC). V is TRBV28 and J is TRBJ2-4; TRBD2 matches 9 bases. This receptor was obtained from a woman aged 25 to 39 with alopecia areata. Some clones in this sample may be carry-over from other donors' samples. The CDR3 reads CASSLGLAGIAKNIQYF. CDR3 bases: TGTGCCAGCAGTTTGGGCCTAGCGGGGATAGCCAAAAACATTCAGTACTTC.